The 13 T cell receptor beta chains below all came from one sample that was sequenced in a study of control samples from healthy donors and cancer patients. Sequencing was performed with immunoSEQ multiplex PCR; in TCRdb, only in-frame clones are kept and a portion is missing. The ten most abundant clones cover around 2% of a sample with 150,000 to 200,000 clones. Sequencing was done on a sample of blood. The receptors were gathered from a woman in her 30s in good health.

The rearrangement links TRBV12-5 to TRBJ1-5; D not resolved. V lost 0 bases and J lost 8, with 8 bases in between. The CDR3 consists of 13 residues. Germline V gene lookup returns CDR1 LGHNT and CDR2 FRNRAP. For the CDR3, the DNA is TGTGCTAGTGGTTTGGTAGTAAGGGAGCCCCAGCATTTT. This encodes CASGLVVREPQHF.

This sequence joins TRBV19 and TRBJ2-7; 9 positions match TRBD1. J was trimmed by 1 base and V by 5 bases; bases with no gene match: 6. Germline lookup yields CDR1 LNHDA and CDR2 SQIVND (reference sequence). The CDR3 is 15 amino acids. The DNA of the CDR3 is TGTGCCAGTAGTTTGACAGGGGGTTCTTCCTACGAGCAGTACTTC. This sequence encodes CASSLTGGSSYEQYF. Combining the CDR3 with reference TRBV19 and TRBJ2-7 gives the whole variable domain DGGITQSPKYLFRKEGQNVTLSCEQNLNHDAMYWYRQDPGQGLRLIYYSQIVNDFQKGDIAEGYSVSREKKESFPLTVTSAQKNPTAFYLCASSLTGGSSYEQYFGPGTRLTVT.

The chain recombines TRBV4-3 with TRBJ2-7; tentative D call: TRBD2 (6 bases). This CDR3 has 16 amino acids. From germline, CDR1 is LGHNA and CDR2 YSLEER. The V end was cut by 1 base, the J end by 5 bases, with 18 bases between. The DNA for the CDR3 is TGCGCCAGCAGCCAAGGGCGGGACCTTGGGGTCCACGAGCAGTACTTC. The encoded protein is CASSQGRDLGVHEQYF.

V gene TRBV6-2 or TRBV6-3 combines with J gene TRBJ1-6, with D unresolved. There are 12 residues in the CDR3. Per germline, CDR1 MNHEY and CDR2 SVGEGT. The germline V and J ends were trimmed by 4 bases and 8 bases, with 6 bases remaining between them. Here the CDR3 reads CASSFGDSPLHF. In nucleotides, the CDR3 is TGTGCCAGCAGTTTCGGGGATTCACCCCTCCACTTT.

CDR3 DNA sequence: TGTGCCAGCAGACAGGGAAGGGACACTGAAGCTTTCTTT. It specifies CASRQGRDTEAFF. The chain employs TRBV2 and TRBJ1-1; D may be TRBD1 (6 bases). V was trimmed by 6 bases and J by 3 bases, leaving 11 bases between them. The CDR3 contains 13 residues. Germline CDR1 SNHLY, CDR2 FYNNEI.

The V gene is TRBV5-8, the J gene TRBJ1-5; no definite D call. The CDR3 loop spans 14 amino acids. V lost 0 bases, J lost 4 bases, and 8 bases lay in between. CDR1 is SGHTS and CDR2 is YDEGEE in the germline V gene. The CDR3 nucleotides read TGTGCCAGCAGCTTGGTAATAGGAAATCAGCCCCAGCATTTT. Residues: CASSLVIGNQPQHF.

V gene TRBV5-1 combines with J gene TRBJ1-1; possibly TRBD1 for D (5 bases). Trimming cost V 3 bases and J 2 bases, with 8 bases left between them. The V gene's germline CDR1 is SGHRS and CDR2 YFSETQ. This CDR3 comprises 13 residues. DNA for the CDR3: TGCGCCAGCAGCTGGGACGTAAACACTGAAGCTTTCTTT. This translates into CASSWDVNTEAFF.

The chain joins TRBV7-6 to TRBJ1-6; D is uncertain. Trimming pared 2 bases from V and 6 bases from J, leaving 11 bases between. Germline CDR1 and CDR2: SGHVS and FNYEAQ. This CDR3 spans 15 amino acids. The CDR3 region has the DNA TGTGCCAGCAGCTTAACCTCGGGGAGTAATTCACCCCTCCACTTT. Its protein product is CASSLTSGSNSPLHF.

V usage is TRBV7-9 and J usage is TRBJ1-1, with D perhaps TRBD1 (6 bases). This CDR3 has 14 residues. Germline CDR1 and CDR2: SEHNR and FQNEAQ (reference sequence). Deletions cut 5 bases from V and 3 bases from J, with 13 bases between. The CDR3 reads CASSRRGGDTEAFF. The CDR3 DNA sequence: TGTGCCAGCAGCCGCAGGGGCGGGGACACTGAAGCTTTCTTT.

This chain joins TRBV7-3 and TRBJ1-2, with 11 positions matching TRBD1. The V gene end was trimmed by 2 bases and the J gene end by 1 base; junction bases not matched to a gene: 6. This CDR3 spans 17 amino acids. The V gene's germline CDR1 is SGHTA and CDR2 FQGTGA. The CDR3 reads CASSLYGGTGGNYGYTF. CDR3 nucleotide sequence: TGTGCCAGCAGCTTATATGGTGGGACAGGGGGTAACTATGGCTACACCTTC.

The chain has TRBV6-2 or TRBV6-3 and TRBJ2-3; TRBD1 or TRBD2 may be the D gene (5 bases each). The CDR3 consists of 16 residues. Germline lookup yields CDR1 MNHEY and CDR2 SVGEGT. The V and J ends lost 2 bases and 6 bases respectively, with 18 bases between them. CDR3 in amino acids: CASSYTGTFATDTQYF. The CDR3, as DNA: TGTGCCAGCAGTTACACCGGGACCTTTGCAACGGATACGCAGTATTTT.

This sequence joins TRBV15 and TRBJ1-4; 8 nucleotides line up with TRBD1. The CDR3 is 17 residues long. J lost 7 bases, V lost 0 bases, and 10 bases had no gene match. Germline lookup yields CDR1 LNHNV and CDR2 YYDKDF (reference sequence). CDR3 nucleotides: TGTGCCACCAGCAGAGATGTATGGGGACAGGAGTTTGAAAAACTGTTTTTT. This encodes CATSRDVWGQEFEKLFF.

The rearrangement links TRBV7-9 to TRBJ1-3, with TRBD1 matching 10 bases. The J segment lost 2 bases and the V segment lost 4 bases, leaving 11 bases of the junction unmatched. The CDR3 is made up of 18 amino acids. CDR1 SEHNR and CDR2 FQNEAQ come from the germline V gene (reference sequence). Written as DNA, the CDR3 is TGTGCCAGCAGCTCTCCAGGGACAGGGGATTTGACTGGAAACACCATATATTTT. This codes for CASSSPGTGDLTGNTIYF.